A selection of T cell receptor beta chains follows, all from one sample in a study of technical replicates of blood from a handful of donors. Data came from immunoSEQ multiplex PCR; TCRdb stores just in-frame clones and leaves some out. Here the sample spans approximately 65,000 clones, approximately 83% being singletons. Sequencing used PBMCs. Receptor source: a human donor in good health. Some clones in this sample may be carry-over from other donors' samples. CDR3s include the opening cysteine and the closing phenylalanine or tryptophan. D genes are given only for firm matches. The size entry is marked missing in some rows and otherwise reads once, few, many or a size class.

J	V	size	length	D	DNA	CDR3
TRBJ2-5	TRBV7-9	.	15	.	TGTGCCAGCAGCTTAGTCCTAGCCTTTGGTGAGACCCAGTACTTC	CASSLVLAFGETQYF
TRBJ1-6	TRBV9	.	16	.	TGTGCCAGCAGCGTAGACAGCCTCTCCTATAATTCACCCCTCCACTTT	CASSVDSLSYNSPLHF
TRBJ2-1	TRBV18	.	15	TRBD2	TGTGCCAGCTCAGACGGTAGCGGGGGGGTGAATGAGCAGTTCTTC	CASSDGSGGVNEQFF
TRBJ2-5	TRBV9	.	16	TRBD1	TGTGCCAGCAGCGTTGCAAGCGGACAGGGCGGAGAGACCCAGTACTTC	CASSVASGQGGETQYF
TRBJ2-7	TRBV21-1	.	15	.	TGTGCCAGCAGCAAAGACGGTATAGCGGGTCCCGAGCAGTACTTC	CASSKDGIAGPEQYF
TRBJ2-5	TRBV7-6	.	16	TRBD1	TGTGCCAGCAGCTTACCTGACAGGGAGATAACAGAGACCCAGTACTTC	CASSLPDREITETQYF
TRBJ2-7	TRBV5-4	once	13	.	TGTGCCAGCACCCCCCCCGAGAGTAGTGAGCAGTACTTC	CASTPPESSEQYF
TRBJ2-7	TRBV7-6	.	14	TRBD1	TGTGCCAGCAGCTTAGAGGGGGCTAACTACGAGCAGTACTTC	CASSLEGANYEQYF
TRBJ1-5	TRBV2	.	14	TRBD1	TGTGCCAGCAGTGCGGACAGGGTTAGTCAGCCCCAGCATTTT	CASSADRVSQPQHF
TRBJ2-3	TRBV7-2	.	13	.	TGTGCCAGCAGCTTAGAGCGCGCAGATACGCAGTATTTT	CASSLERADTQYF
TRBJ1-2	TRBV7-2	.	13	TRBD1	TGTGCCAGCAGCCGGGGACAGAGCTATGGCTACACCTTC	CASSRGQSYGYTF
TRBJ2-2	TRBV7-6	.	17	TRBD2	TGTGCCAGCAGCCGCCATTTGGGGCGGGAGGGCACCGGGGAGCTGTTTTTT	CASSRHLGREGTGELFF
TRBJ2-5	TRBV6-5	.	16	TRBD2	TGTGCCAGCAGTTACTCGTTGAGCGGGAGGCGGGTGACCCAGTACTTC	CASSYSLSGRRVTQYF
TRBJ1-6	TRBV4-3	.	16	TRBD1	TGCGCCAGCAGCCAAGATAGTCTAGGGGGCAAATCACCCCTCCACTTT	CASSQDSLGGKSPLHF
TRBJ1-1	TRBV13	medium-sized	16	.	TGTGCCAGCAGCTTAGAAGGAGAGGCAACGGGGGAGGAGGCTTTCTTT	CASSLEGEATGEEAFF
TRBJ1-6	TRBV5-5	.	17	TRBD1	TGTGCCAGCAGCTTGGTGGGACAGCTAGGTCGCAATTCACCCCTCCACTTT	CASSLVGQLGRNSPLHF
TRBJ1-5	TRBV5-1	.	14	.	TGCGCCAGCAGCTTGGGCGGAAACAATCAGCCCCAGCATTTT	CASSLGGNNQPQHF
TRBJ2-2	TRBV6-5	.	14	.	TGTGCCAGCAGTCCCGTAACGGGGACCGGGGAGCTGTTTTTT	CASSPVTGTGELFF
TRBJ1-1	TRBV7-2	.	14	TRBD1	TGTGCCAGCAGCGTACGACAGGGGGGGACTGAAGCTTTCTTT	CASSVRQGGTEAFF
TRBJ2-4	TRBV2	.	20	.	TGTGCCAGCAGTGAAGCCCCTTTTGGGAGACCCGGGCGGGCCAAAAACATTCAGTACTTC	CASSEAPFGRPGRAKNIQYF
TRBJ2-7	TRBV11-2	.	16	TRBD2	TGTGCCAGCAGCTTAGTCGGACTAGCGGGGAGTTACGAGCAGTACTTC	CASSLVGLAGSYEQYF
TRBJ2-3	TRBV2	.	17	TRBD2	TGTGCCAGCACGCTCTCCCGGGGGGACGCCAACACAGATACGCAGTATTTT	CASTLSRGDANTDTQYF
TRBJ2-5	TRBV6-6	.	13	.	TGTGCCAGCCGACTACCTCAGCAAGAGACCCAGTACTTC	CASRLPQQETQYF
TRBJ2-2	TRBV4-3	.	15	TRBD2	TGCGCCAGCAGCCAAGAGGGACTAACCACCGGGGAGCTGTTTTTT	CASSQEGLTTGELFF
TRBJ1-5	TRBV6-5	.	15	.	TGTGCCAGCACCGTAGACCAGCGAAGCAATCAGCCCCAGCATTTT	CASTVDQRSNQPQHF
TRBJ1-2	TRBV5-1	.	15	TRBD1	TGCGCCAGCAGCACAGGACAGGGGGGGAGCTATGGCTACACCTTC	CASSTGQGGSYGYTF